These 25 T cell receptor beta chains share one sample of origin, sequenced in a study of blood T cell repertoires in COVID-19. TCRdb keeps only in-frame clones here, not all; method: immunoSEQ multiplex PCR. This sample carries around 140,000 clones, more than 70% of them seen once, and the ten largest clones take almost 8.5%. The sequenced sample was peripheral blood. The receptors shown here come from an older woman with acute or convalescent COVID-19.

The chain employs TRBV5-4 and TRBJ1-1, with TRBD1 identical over 7 bases. Germline loops: CDR1 SGHNT, CDR2 YYREEE (reference sequence). The CDR3 is 16 residues long. The J segment lost 4 bases and the V segment lost 2 bases, leaving 11 bases of the junction unmatched. The CDR3 protein is CASSFNKGAQGTEAFF. The CDR3, as DNA: TGTGCCAGCAGCTTTAATAAGGGGGCGCAAGGCACTGAAGCTTTCTTT.

The J gene is TRBJ1-2, the V gene TRBV7-9, with 7 nucleotides matching TRBD1. Germline loops: CDR1 SEHNR, CDR2 FQNEAQ (reference sequence). The length of the CDR3 is 17 residues. Losses at the gene ends were 5 bases for V and 6 bases for J; bases not matched to a gene: 18. The CDR3 DNA reads as TGTGCCAGCAGCCCAACAGGGGTATTAAGTGTTATTCATGGCTACACCTTC. This encodes CASSPTGVLSVIHGYTF.

The gene calls are TRBV19 and TRBJ1-5, with D possibly TRBD1 on 5 matching bases. This CDR3 has 16 amino acids. CDR1 is LNHDA and CDR2 is SQIVND in the germline V gene (reference sequence). V lost 7 bases and J 0 bases, leaving 16 bases between the germline ends. As DNA, the CDR3 is TGTGCCAGTAAAAGGGGAAGATGGTATAGCAATCAGCCCCAGCATTTT. Translating gives CASKRGRWYSNQPQHF.

The V call is TRBV28, the J call TRBJ1-6; 7 nucleotides align to TRBD1. Trimming cost V 6 bases and J 7 bases; bases outside gene matches: 3. There are 13 residues in the CDR3. Germline CDR1 reads MDHEN; CDR2 reads SYDVKM. CDR3 protein: CASRDRVNSPLHF. The CDR3 DNA follows: TGTGCCAGCAGAGACAGGGTAAATTCACCCCTCCACTTT.

The rearrangement joins TRBV5-6 to TRBJ2-1, with 10 bases lining up with TRBD2. CDR3 length equals 17 residues. Germline loops: CDR1 SGHDT, CDR2 YYEEEE. The junction had 12 bases not matched to a gene; V was cut back by 1 base and J by 8 bases. This CDR3 is CASSLPAPLAGVDEQFF. The CDR3 DNA reads as TGTGCCAGCAGCTTGCCGGCCCCGCTAGCGGGGGTTGATGAGCAGTTCTTC.

J is TRBJ2-3 and V is TRBV19; TRBD2 agrees at 7 bases. Germline V CDR1 and CDR2: LNHDA, SQIVND (reference sequence). The V segment lost 8 bases and the J segment 4 bases; nucleotides outside the gene matches: 6. The CDR3 is 13 amino acids. The CDR3 sequence: CASQWGGADTQYF. The CDR3 nucleotides read TGTGCCAGTCAATGGGGGGGGGCAGATACGCAGTATTTT.

Points on this clone: Relative to the germline gene, one junction end is altered; a read error may explain this. The chain has TRBV24-1 and TRBJ2-7; D is unclear. There are 15 residues in the CDR3. Looked up from germline, CDR1 is KGHDR and CDR2 is SFDVKD. The CDR3 sequence is CATSGLLGFPYEQYF. In DNA form, the CDR3 reads TGTGCCACCAGTGGTTTGCTCGGGTTCCCCTACGAGCAGTACTTC.

The chain is built from TRBV12-3 or TRBV12-4 and TRBJ2-5; 7 positions agree with TRBD2. V lost 5 bases, J lost 5 bases, and 5 bases stayed unmatched. The CDR3 extends over 13 amino acids. DNA for the CDR3: TGTGCCAGCAGTCCTGGGGGAGGGGAGACCCAGTACTTC. It is translated as CASSPGGGETQYF.

This chain uses TRBV12-3 or TRBV12-4 with TRBJ2-2, with no clear D. The V end was cut by 6 bases, the J end by 1 base, with 3 bases between. CDR3 length equals 12 residues. DNA of the CDR3: TGTGCCAGCAGCCTGAACACCGGGGAGCTGTTTTTT. It codes for CASSLNTGELFF.

The chain employs TRBV5-1 and TRBJ2-6, with TRBD1 matching 7 bases. Trimming cost V 4 bases and J 5 bases; bases outside gene matches: 6. The CDR3 runs 15 residues. Germline values: CDR1 SGHRS, CDR2 YFSETQ. CDR3 nucleotide sequence: TGCGCCAGCAGCACTGACAGGGTTAGGGCCAACGTCCTGACTTTC. Translation: CASSTDRVRANVLTF. Full variable domain (rest looked up from reference TRBV5-1 and TRBJ2-6): KAGVTQTPRYLIKTRGQQVTLSCSPISGHRSVSWYQQTPGQGLQFLFEYFSETQRNKGNFPGRFSGRQFSNSRSEMNVSTLELGDSALYLCASSTDRVRANVLTFGAGSRLTVL.

This rearrangement joins TRBV28 to TRBJ1-2; D uncertain. This CDR3 comprises 12 residues. The germline CDR1 and CDR2 sequences are MDHEN and SYDVKM. Trimming removed 2 bases at V and 6 bases at J, with 7 bases between. This chain's CDR3 is CASSLPGNGYTF. CDR3 nucleotide sequence: TGTGCCAGCAGTTTACCCGGGAATGGCTACACCTTC.

The rearrangement links TRBV24-1 to TRBJ2-7, with TRBD1 matching over 8 bases. The CDR3 covers 14 residues. CDR1 is KGHDR, CDR2 SFDVKD, per germline. V lost 4 bases to trimming and J lost 5 bases; unmatched junction nucleotides: 6. The CDR3 spells CATSEAHRGDEQYF. In nucleotides, the CDR3 is TGTGCCACCAGTGAGGCCCACAGGGGGGACGAGCAGTACTTC.

This chain connects TRBV11-3 to TRBJ2-5, with a possible D match to TRBD2 (6 bases). CDR1 is SGHNT and CDR2 is YENEEA in the germline V gene. The V and J ends lost 2 bases and 4 bases respectively, with 11 bases between them. This CDR3 spans 14 amino acids. This CDR3 is CASSLPGVGETQYF. The CDR3 nucleotides read TGTGCCAGCAGCTTACCGGGGGTAGGAGAGACCCAGTACTTC. The entire variable domain, with the rest obtained from reference TRBV11-3 and TRBJ2-5, is as follows: EAGVVQSPRYKIIEKKQPVAFWCNPISGHNTLYWYLQNLGQGPELLIRYENEEAVDDSQLPKDRFSAERLKGVDSTLKIQPAELGDSAVYLCASSLPGVGETQYFGPGTRLLVL.

This rearrangement joins TRBV6-5 to TRBJ2-7, with D tentatively TRBD1 (6 bases). V lost 0 bases, J lost 2 bases, and 8 bases lay in between. The CDR3 contains 14 residues. CDR1 is MNHEY, CDR2 SVGAGI, per germline. CDR3 region: CASSYSAGAYEQYF. For the CDR3, the DNA is TGTGCCAGCAGTTACTCTGCAGGGGCCTACGAGCAGTACTTC.

This chain links TRBV19 with TRBJ2-7; possible D gene TRBD2, 5 bases. The CDR3 loop spans 12 amino acids. V dropped 10 bases and J dropped 6 bases, with 16 bases sitting between them. Looked up from germline, CDR1 is LNHDA and CDR2 is SQIVND (reference sequence). This CDR3 reads CATRTLSGEQYF. The DNA for the CDR3 is TGTGCCACGAGGACTCTTTCGGGCGAGCAGTACTTC. The variable domain in full, completed from reference TRBV19 and TRBJ2-7, reads DGGITQSPKYLFRKEGQNVTLSCEQNLNHDAMYWYRQDPGQGLRLIYYSQIVNDFQKGDIAEGYSVSREKKESFPLTVTSAQKNPTAFYLCATRTLSGEQYFGPGTRLTVT.

The J gene is TRBJ2-7, the V gene TRBV5-1, with D unclear. The V end was cut by 4 bases, the J end by 0 bases, with 5 bases between. CDR3 size: 12 residues. Germline values: CDR1 SGHRS, CDR2 YFSETQ. The CDR3 nucleotides read TGCGCCAGCAGCAAAGCCTCCTACGAGCAGTACTTC. Translating it yields CASSKASYEQYF.

The chain recombines TRBV10-1 with TRBJ2-2, with 7 bases that match TRBD1. This CDR3 is built from 17 residues. The germline gives CDR1 WNHNN, CDR2 SYGVQD (reference sequence). V lost 3 bases, J lost 0 bases, and 7 bases stayed unmatched. CDR3 coding DNA: TGCGCCAGCAGTGAAAGAAAAGGGGGCCCGAACACCGGGGAGCTGTTTTTT. It specifies CASSERKGGPNTGELFF.

The chain combines TRBV21-1 with TRBJ1-5; the listed D gene, TRBD1, was not tested against the DNA. TRBV21-1 is a listed pseudogene. This CDR3 spans 17 amino acids. The CDR3 coding sequence is TGTGCCAGCAGCAAAGCGGGAACAGGGGTTGGCAATCAGCCCCAGCATTTT. Its translation is CASSKAGTGVGNQPQHF.

The chain carries TRBV6-2 or TRBV6-3 and TRBJ1-1; weak D call: TRBD1 (5 bases). Germline values: CDR1 MNHEY, CDR2 SVGEGT. The CDR3 contains 17 residues. V was pared by 0 bases and J by 1 base, with 15 bases between. In DNA form, the CDR3 reads TGTGCCAGCAGTTACTCGGCAGGGAGGTCCCCGAACACTGAAGCTTTCTTT. Amino acid sequence: CASSYSAGRSPNTEAFF.

This chain connects TRBV30 to TRBJ1-2, with no clear D. Germline assignment: CDR1 GTSNPN and CDR2 SVGIG (reference sequence). V dropped 2 bases and J dropped 2 bases, with 9 bases sitting between them. The CDR3 extends over 13 amino acids. The chain's CDR3 is CAWSQWQNYGYTF. CDR3 in DNA: TGTGCCTGGAGTCAATGGCAGAACTATGGCTACACCTTC.

This chain joins TRBV10-2 and TRBJ1-1; 7 bases agree with TRBD1. The CDR3 sequence is 16 residues long. Germline V gene lookup returns CDR1 WSHSY and CDR2 SAAADI. V trimming: 5 bases; J trimming: 0 bases; junction bases outside the gene matches: 9. DNA of the CDR3: TGCGCCAGCAGTAGGACAGGATCGGGATTGAACACTGAAGCTTTCTTT. Protein sequence: CASSRTGSGLNTEAFF.

Ten or more counts support this clone. This chain links TRBV7-9 with TRBJ1-1, with 8 bases fitting TRBD1. This CDR3 region has 17 residues. V lost 2 bases to trimming and J lost 0 bases; unmatched junction nucleotides: 8. Germline-derived CDR1 and CDR2 are SEHNR and FQNEAQ (reference sequence). This CDR3 reads CASSLSVWGQVNTEAFF. DNA for the CDR3: TGTGCCAGCAGCTTATCTGTTTGGGGACAGGTGAACACTGAAGCTTTCTTT. Using reference TRBV7-9 and TRBJ1-1 for the parts outside the CDR3, the full variable domain is DTGVSQNPRHKITKRGQNVTFRCDPISEHNRLYWYRQTLGQGPEFLTYFQNEAQLEKSRLLSDRFSAERPKGSFSTLEIQRTEQGDSAMYLCASSLSVWGQVNTEAFFGQGTRLTVV.

This clone came up a few times. The chain has TRBV10-3 and TRBJ2-7; TRBD2 is a possible D gene (6 bases). Germline V gives CDR1 ENHRY, CDR2 SYGVKD. Trimming pared 9 bases from V and 2 bases from J, leaving 17 bases between. This CDR3 contains 14 residues. CDR3 protein: CAIGGSSTTYEQYF. For the CDR3, the DNA is TGTGCCATTGGGGGGTCTAGCACCACCTACGAGCAGTACTTC.

This clone was counted only a few times. The V gene is TRBV24-1, the J gene TRBJ2-1, with TRBD1 matching 8 bases. CDR3 length: 16 amino acids. V was pared by 4 bases and J by 7 bases, with 11 bases of the junction left unmatched. CDR1 and CDR2 (germline): KGHDR, SFDVKD. CDR3 DNA sequence: TGTGCCACCAGTGACCCTAACCCCAGGGGGCGGAATGAGCAGTTCTTC. Residues: CATSDPNPRGRNEQFF.

The chain employs TRBV11-3 and TRBJ2-2; 8 nucleotides agree with TRBD2. With V trimmed by 4 bases and J by 7 bases, 5 bases remained unmatched. The CDR3 has 14 amino acids. Germline CDR1 SGHNT, CDR2 YENEEA. CDR3 nucleotide sequence: TGTGCCAGCAGCTCCGGGGGGGTCGGCGGGGAGCTGTTTTTT. The encoded protein is CASSSGGVGGELFF.